These 20 T cell receptor beta chains were all obtained from the same sample, sequenced in a study of OX40 agonist ivuxolimab in advanced cancers. Libraries were prepared by immunoSEQ multiplex PCR; TCRdb keeps only in-frame clonotypes and omits some of them. The repertoire consists of roughly 98,000 clones, with about 80% occurring once and the leading ten covering around 1.6%. The sequencing here drew on CD4+ or CD8+ T cells sorted from blood, taken in a trial of the OX40 agonist ivuxolimab. The receptors were gathered from an adult with an advanced solid tumor such as melanoma, head and neck, liver or kidney cancer.

This chain joins TRBV6-5 and TRBJ2-7; D uncertain. There are 14 residues in the CDR3. V was cut by 2 bases and J by 0 bases, with 8 bases left in between. Germline assignment: CDR1 MNHEY and CDR2 SVGAGI. For the CDR3, the DNA is TGTGCCAGCAGTTACGGACGAGCCTCCTACGAGCAGTACTTC. Its translation: CASSYGRASYEQYF.

The DNA of the CDR3 is TGTGCCAGTAGTCCCTACGGACTAGCGGGAGATGAGCAGTTCTTC. It is translated as CASSPYGLAGDEQFF. This sequence joins TRBV19 and TRBJ2-1; 13 bases agree with TRBD2. The CDR3 is 15 residues long. In germline, CDR1 is LNHDA, CDR2 SQIVND (reference sequence). V trimming: 5 bases; J trimming: 8 bases; junction bases outside the gene matches: 6.

This chain links TRBV4-2 with TRBJ1-5; D not resolved. The CDR3 extends over 14 amino acids. Trimming shortened V by 0 bases and J by 1 base, and 4 bases separated the two germline ends. From germline, CDR1 is LGHNA and CDR2 YNFKEQ. The CDR3 nucleotides are TGTGCCAGCAGCCAAGACAGGAGCAATCAGCCCCAGCATTTT. It yields the protein CASSQDRSNQPQHF.

Here the CDR3 reads CASSLGSGSYNEQFF. The CDR3 DNA reads as TGTGCCAGCAGCTTAGGGAGCGGTTCCTACAATGAGCAGTTCTTC. This chain connects TRBV11-2 to TRBJ2-1; weak D call: TRBD2 (5 bases). CDR1 and CDR2 (germline): SGHAT, FQNNGV. The V end was cut by 1 base, the J end by 1 base, with 8 bases between. This CDR3 spans 15 amino acids.

The genes are TRBV4-2 and TRBJ2-5; 14 positions match TRBD2. The V and J ends lost 4 bases and 5 bases, in that order; junction bases with no gene match: 6. The CDR3 runs 16 residues. Germline CDR1 reads LGHNA; CDR2 reads YNFKEQ. The chain's CDR3 is CASSPGLAGGSETQYF. CDR3 coding DNA: TGTGCCAGCAGCCCAGGACTAGCGGGAGGTTCGGAGACCCAGTACTTC.

This sequence joins TRBV7-3 and TRBJ1-2, with 7 bases that match TRBD1. Germline loops: CDR1 SGHTA, CDR2 FQGTGA. J lost 5 bases, V lost 4 bases, and 7 bases had no gene match. CDR3 size: 14 residues. The CDR3 spells CASSWQGGQYGYTF. For the CDR3, the DNA is TGTGCCAGCAGCTGGCAAGGGGGCCAATATGGCTACACCTTC. Filled out from reference TRBV7-3 and TRBJ1-2, the complete variable domain reads GAGVSQTPSNKVTEKGKYVELRCDPISGHTALYWYRQSLGQGPEFLIYFQGTGAADDSGLPNDRFFAVRPEGSVSTLKIQRTERGDSAVYLCASSWQGGQYGYTFGSGTRLTVV.

J is TRBJ2-7 and V is TRBV5-1; maybe TRBD2 (5 bases). Germline values: CDR1 SGHRS, CDR2 YFSETQ. The CDR3 covers 14 residues. V was clipped by 4 bases and J by 3 bases, with 14 bases between them. The DNA of the CDR3 is TGCGCCAGCAGCGCCGCGGGCCCTGTCTACGAGCAGTACTTC. Residues: CASSAAGPVYEQYF. Together with reference TRBV5-1 and TRBJ2-7, the CDR3 gives the full variable domain: KAGVTQTPRYLIKTRGQQVTLSCSPISGHRSVSWYQQTPGQGLQFLFEYFSETQRNKGNFPGRFSGRQFSNSRSEMNVSTLELGDSALYLCASSAAGPVYEQYFGPGTRLTVT.

The V gene is TRBV7-3, the J gene TRBJ1-2, with TRBD1 matching 9 bases. The ends lost 5 bases at V and 4 bases at J; junction bases unmatched: 2. The CDR3 covers 13 residues. Germline loops: CDR1 SGHTA, CDR2 FQGTGA. This CDR3 is CASSRQGGYGYTF. For the CDR3, the DNA is TGTGCCAGCAGCCGACAGGGGGGCTATGGCTACACCTTC. Combining the CDR3 with reference TRBV7-3 and TRBJ1-2 gives the whole variable domain GAGVSQTPSNKVTEKGKYVELRCDPISGHTALYWYRQSLGQGPEFLIYFQGTGAADDSGLPNDRFFAVRPEGSVSTLKIQRTERGDSAVYLCASSRQGGYGYTFGSGTRLTVV.

The gene calls are TRBV6-1 and TRBJ2-7, with TRBD1 matching 9 bases. The germline CDR1 and CDR2 sequences are MNHNS and SASEGT. With V trimmed by 7 bases and J by 5 bases, 9 bases remained unmatched. The CDR3 has 14 residues. CDR3: CASIPGQGYNEQYF. CDR3 nucleotide sequence: TGTGCCAGCATACCCGGACAGGGGTATAACGAGCAGTACTTC.

J is TRBJ2-6 and V is TRBV5-5; 7 bases agree with TRBD1. The CDR3 spans 15 residues. Germline V gives CDR1 SGHKS, CDR2 YYEKEE (reference sequence). Unmatched junction bases numbered 2, after V lost 3 bases and J lost 2 bases. The CDR3 protein is CASSSGQPGANVLTF. The CDR3 region has the DNA TGTGCCAGCAGCTCGGGACAGCCTGGGGCCAACGTCCTGACTTTC.

This rearrangement joins TRBV6-5 to TRBJ1-5; D is uncertain. The CDR3 loop spans 13 amino acids. Looked up from germline, CDR1 is MNHEY and CDR2 is SVGAGI. With 6 bases removed from V and 5 bases from J, the gap between germline ends came to 11 bases. In DNA form, the CDR3 reads TGTGCCAGCAGATATACCGCTGATCAGCCCCAGCATTTT. It is translated as CASRYTADQPQHF.

This clone was counted only a few times. This chain connects TRBV28 to TRBJ1-4; the D is unclear. The CDR3 contains 15 residues. The V gene lost 4 bases and the J gene lost 8 bases, with 17 bases spanning the gap. Germline V gene lookup returns CDR1 MDHEN and CDR2 SYDVKM. The DNA of the CDR3 is TGTGCCAGCAGTTACTCCGGGTTCCCGATCGAAAAACTGTTTTTT. This translates into CASSYSGFPIEKLFF. The full variable domain, with the rest looked up from reference TRBV28 and TRBJ1-4, is DVKVTQSSRYLVKRTGEKVFLECVQDMDHENMFWYRQDPGLGLRLIYFSYDVKMKEKGDIPEGYSVSREKKERFSLILESASTNQTSMYLCASSYSGFPIEKLFFGSGTQLSVL.

This chain links TRBV7-8 with TRBJ1-1, with no clear D. Looked up from germline, CDR1 is SGHVS and CDR2 is FQNEAQ. The CDR3 covers 12 residues. The V end was cut by 1 base, the J end by 11 bases, with 11 bases between. The CDR3 spells CASSLGWGEAFF. CDR3 bases: TGTGCCAGCAGCTTAGGTTGGGGTGAGGCTTTCTTT.

The chain is built from TRBV6-5 and TRBJ1-2; D unclear. Germline assignment: CDR1 MNHEY and CDR2 SVGAGI. V dropped 5 bases and J dropped 7 bases, with 17 bases sitting between them. The CDR3 totals 14 residues. The CDR3, as DNA: TGTGCCAGCAGTGGACCCGGGAGTCTAGGTGGCTACACCTTC. Protein product: CASSGPGSLGGYTF.

This clone came up once. Here the CDR3 DNA reads TGTGCCAGCAGCCGGAGGGACAGCACCTATGGCTACACCTTC. Protein product: CASSRRDSTYGYTF. J is TRBJ1-2 and V is TRBV6-1, with 7 bases aligning to TRBD1. The trim removed 6 bases at V and 4 bases at J, leaving 8 bases unmatched. The CDR3 consists of 14 residues. Germline V gene sequence: CDR1 MNHNS, CDR2 SASEGT.

This chain joins TRBV5-1 and TRBJ2-2, with D possibly called TRBD1 or TRBD2 (5 bases each). Germline V lookup: CDR1 SGHRS, CDR2 YFSETQ. CDR3 size: 14 residues. V lost 3 bases to trimming and J lost 8 bases, with 14 bases between them. In DNA form, the CDR3 reads TGCGCCAGCAGCTCCGGTTGGGACGGTGGGGAGCTGTTTTTT. The encoded protein is CASSSGWDGGELFF.

This clone was detected only a few times. The genes are TRBV7-8 and TRBJ1-2, with 7 nucleotides matching TRBD1. Looked up from germline, CDR1 is SGHVS and CDR2 is FQNEAQ. Trimming removed 3 bases from V and 7 bases from J; junction bases left unmatched: 5. The length of the CDR3 is 13 residues. For the CDR3, the DNA is TGTGCCAGCAGCTTTGACAGGGTAACTGGCTACACCTTC. This gives the protein CASSFDRVTGYTF.

The V and J genes are TRBV18 and TRBJ1-6; D is ambiguous. The germline gives CDR1 KGHSH, CDR2 LQKENI. The CDR3 consists of 14 residues. With 3 bases removed from V and 7 bases from J, the gap between germline ends came to 10 bases. CDR3 sequence reads: CASSPAARNSPLHF. The CDR3 DNA is TGTGCCAGCTCACCCGCGGCGAGAAATTCACCCCTCCACTTT.

CDR3 nucleotide sequence: TGTGCCAGCAGTCCGGGGGGGTTGACAGATACGCAGTATTTT. This encodes CASSPGGLTDTQYF. This chain joins TRBV6-6 and TRBJ2-3; the match to TRBD2 covers 8 bases. After removal of 5 bases from V and 3 bases from J, the junction contained 4 bases not matched to a gene. CDR3 size: 14 residues. Looked up from germline, CDR1 is MNHNY and CDR2 is SVGAGI (reference sequence).

Points on this clone: This CDR3 is also generated by other DNA sequences in the sample. The rearrangement joins TRBV18 to TRBJ2-6; tentative D call: TRBD2 (5 bases). The CDR3 has 14 amino acids. V gave up 2 bases and J gave up 3 bases, with 5 bases separating them. The germline CDR1 and CDR2 sequences are KGHSH and LQKENI. The CDR3 loop reads CASSPGSGANVLTF. The CDR3 DNA reads TGTGCCAGCTCACCAGGGAGTGGGGCCAACGTCCTGACTTTC.